This is a list of T cell receptor beta chains from one sample in a study of T cells in Graves' hyperthyroidism and ophthalmopathy. From the multiplex PCR reads, TCRdb called clonotypes with MiXCR, one entry per CDR3 protein. Of 300,000 to 350,000 distinct CDR3 sequences in the sample, 18% were seen once. The sequenced material came from blood. The receptors come from a woman aged 40 to 50 with Graves' ophthalmopathy. CDR3s include the opening cysteine and the closing phenylalanine or tryptophan. D genes are given only for firm matches. The listing skips clone size in some rows; elsewhere it reads once, few, many or a size class.

TRBD1	TRBV7-2	NA	TRBJ2-7	CASSAGTGYLEQYF	TGTGCCAGCAGCGCCGGGACAGGGTATCTCGAGCAGTACTTC
TRBD1	TRBV12-3/TRBV12-4	many	TRBJ1-1	CASRPGQGNTEAFF	TGTGCCAGCAGGCCGGGACAGGGGAACACTGAAGCTTTCTTT
TRBD2	TRBV6-2/TRBV6-3	NA	TRBJ2-3	CASSPIKRESLDTQYF	TGTGCCAGCAGTCCCATCAAGCGGGAGTCTTTGGATACGCAGTATTTT
TRBD1	TRBV12-3/TRBV12-4	many	TRBJ1-5	CASSQTGKQEPQHF	TGTGCCAGCAGCCAGACAGGGAAACAAGAGCCCCAGCATTTT
TRBD2	TRBV30	many	TRBJ2-7	CAWSSGSYEQYF	TGTGCCTGGTCTAGCGGCAGCTACGAGCAGTACTTC
NA	TRBV2	many	TRBJ1-1	CASSEARGAGAFF	TGTGCCAGCAGTGAAGCGCGGGGGGCTGGAGCTTTCTTT
TRBD2	TRBV6-1	many	TRBJ2-7	CASILAGGNYEQYF	TGTGCCAGCATTCTAGCGGGAGGGAACTACGAGCAGTACTTC
NA	TRBV18	NA	TRBJ2-4	CASSPKAKNIQYF	TGTGCCAGCTCACCAAAGGCCAAAAACATTCAGTACTTC
NA	TRBV12-3/TRBV12-4	NA	TRBJ1-1	CASREGHLVAFF	TGTGCCAGCAGGGAAGGACACTTAGTCGCTTTCTTT
NA	TRBV11-2	many	TRBJ2-2	CASSPGHRNTGELFF	TGTGCCAGCAGCCCGGGACATAGGAACACCGGGGAGCTGTTTTTT
TRBD1	TRBV7-2	few	TRBJ1-1	CASSITGGKAFF	TGTGCCAGCAGCATTACAGGGGGCAAAGCTTTCTTT
TRBD1	TRBV6-2/TRBV6-3	once	TRBJ1-1	CASSLGGQVGAFF	TGTGCCAGCAGTTTGGGAGGACAGGTCGGGGCTTTCTTT
NA	TRBV5-1	many	TRBJ1-3	CASSLGTGISGNTIYF	TGCGCCAGCAGCTTGGGGACTGGGATATCTGGAAACACCATATATTTT
NA	TRBV30	many	TRBJ2-4	CAWSGGAKNIQYF	TGTGCCTGGAGTGGGGGGGCCAAAAACATTCAGTACTTC
TRBD1	TRBV12-3/TRBV12-4	once	TRBJ2-7	CASSLTGGSSEQYF	TGTGCCAGCAGCCTGACAGGGGGCTCAAGCGAGCAGTACTTC
NA	TRBV28	many	TRBJ2-5	CASSLRSGGGQETQYF	TGTGCCAGCAGTTTACGATCAGGGGGAGGTCAAGAGACCCAGTACTTC
NA	TRBV6-1	NA	TRBJ1-1	CASKRDGGAVNTEAFF	TGTGCCAGCAAGCGGGACGGGGGAGCGGTGAACACTGAAGCTTTCTTT
NA	TRBV12-3/TRBV12-4	many	TRBJ1-1	CASSWGTGASTEAFF	TGTGCCAGCAGTTGGGGAACCGGGGCCAGCACTGAAGCTTTCTTT
NA	TRBV12-3/TRBV12-4	many	TRBJ2-2	CASSPSIAGELFF	TGTGCCAGCAGTCCATCGATAGCCGGGGAGCTGTTTTTT
TRBD1	TRBV9	NA	TRBJ2-5	CASSALQGPSSGTQYF	TGTGCCAGCAGCGCCTTACAGGGGCCTAGCTCTGGGACCCAGTACTTC
TRBD2	TRBV4-1	NA	TRBJ2-2	CASSQTGLAAASTGELFF	TGCGCCAGCAGCCAAACTGGACTAGCTGCGGCGAGCACCGGGGAGCTGTTTTTT
TRBD2	TRBV28	NA	TRBJ2-5	CASRGDRTSGSKETQYF	TGTGCCAGCAGGGGGGACCGGACTAGCGGGAGCAAAGAGACCCAGTACTTC
NA	TRBV2	many	TRBJ2-2	CASSETLYTGELFF	TGTGCCAGCAGTGAGACCTTATACACCGGGGAGCTGTTTTTT
NA	TRBV29-1	NA	TRBJ1-1	CSVDDLEAFF	TGCAGCGTTGATGACCTTGAAGCTTTCTTT
TRBD1	TRBV27	NA	TRBJ1-6	CASSLSLRQGINSPLHF	TGTGCCAGCAGTTTATCGTTGAGACAGGGAATTAATTCACCCCTCCACTTT
NA	TRBV6-5	NA	TRBJ2-7	CASSYSRDSTYEQYF	TGTGCCAGCAGTTACTCGCGAGACAGTACCTACGAGCAGTACTTC
NA	TRBV28	many	TRBJ2-6	CASSFSGAGANVLTF	TGTGCCAGCAGTTTCTCAGGGGCTGGGGCCAACGTCCTGACTTTC
TRBD2	TRBV6-2/TRBV6-3	NA	TRBJ2-2	CASRQLAGGKLNTGELFF	TGTGCCAGCAGACAACTAGCGGGAGGGAAACTGAACACCGGGGAGCTGTTTTTT
NA	TRBV15	many	TRBJ2-7	CATSRDFTVYEQYF	TGTGCCACCAGCAGAGATTTCACAGTGTACGAGCAGTACTTC
TRBD2	TRBV20-1	many	TRBJ2-7	CGARLAGGGYEQYF	TGCGGTGCCAGACTAGCGGGAGGGGGCTACGAGCAGTACTTC
TRBD1	TRBV6-1	NA	TRBJ1-2	CASSHLRTGGSGYGYTF	TGTGCCAGCAGCCACCTCAGGACAGGGGGCTCTGGCTATGGCTACACCTTC
NA	TRBV7-9	NA	TRBJ2-5	CASSLAQTGPRTQYF	TGTGCCAGCAGCTTAGCCCAGACAGGCCCTAGGACCCAGTACTTC
TRBD2	TRBV12-3/TRBV12-4	NA	TRBJ2-7	CASSLKSGRVDEQYF	TGTGCCAGCAGTTTGAAAAGCGGGAGGGTCGACGAGCAGTACTTC
NA	TRBV5-1	many	TRBJ2-7	CASSLDLGPSPPEQYF	TGCGCCAGCAGCTTGGATTTGGGACCCTCTCCCCCCGAGCAGTACTTC
NA	TRBV6-1	many	TRBJ2-5	CASRRVETQYF	TGTGCCAGCAGAAGGGTGGAGACCCAGTACTTC
NA	TRBV6-1	NA	TRBJ1-5	CASRSLQNQPQHF	TGTGCCAGCAGATCGTTACAGAATCAGCCCCAGCATTTT
NA	TRBV9	many	TRBJ1-1	CASSVATTLSGTEAFF	TGTGCCAGCAGCGTAGCTACGACCCTATCGGGCACTGAAGCTTTCTTT
TRBD2	TRBV20-1	many	TRBJ2-2	CSAREAGGPNTRELFF	TGCAGTGCTAGAGAAGCGGGGGGCCCAAACACCAGGGAGCTGTTTTTT
TRBD1	TRBV5-6	many	TRBJ1-2	CASSLVGQGRNYGYTF	TGTGCCAGCAGCTTGGTGGGACAGGGACGTAACTATGGCTACACCTTC
NA	TRBV7-9	few	TRBJ2-7	CASSHPGNYEQYF	TGTGCCAGCAGCCACCCAGGGAACTACGAGCAGTACTTC
NA	TRBV6-1	NA	TRBJ1-2	CASSEAAGVYGYTF	TGTGCCAGCAGTGAAGCGGCAGGCGTCTATGGCTACACCTTC
NA	TRBV30	few	TRBJ1-1	CAWSVKGNTEAFF	TGTGCCTGGAGTGTTAAGGGAAACACTGAAGCTTTCTTT
TRBD2	TRBV20-1	once	TRBJ2-5	CSARPERGRQETQYF	TGCAGTGCTAGACCGGAGCGGGGGAGACAAGAGACCCAGTACTTC
TRBD2	TRBV5-1	many	TRBJ2-7	CASSRRGEREHEQYF	TGCGCCAGCAGCCGGCGTGGGGAGCGGGAACACGAGCAGTACTTC
NA	TRBV2	many	TRBJ2-5	CASTKREGERETQYF	TGTGCCAGCACCAAACGTGAGGGGGAACGAGAGACCCAGTACTTC
NA	TRBV6-5	many	TRBJ2-7	CASSYIGAEQYF	TGTGCCAGCAGTTACATCGGGGCCGAGCAGTACTTC
NA	TRBV14	many	TRBJ1-1	CASSLGGRAFF	TGTGCCAGCAGCCTTGGTGGCCGAGCTTTCTTT
TRBD2	TRBV7-2	NA	TRBJ2-5	CASSRLTSGVGETQYF	TGCGCCAGCAGCAGACTGACTAGCGGGGTCGGAGAGACCCAGTACTTC